This is a list of T cell receptor beta chains from one sample in a study of blood T cell repertoires in COVID-19. Libraries were prepared by immunoSEQ multiplex PCR; TCRdb keeps only in-frame clonotypes and omits some of them. Among about 250,000 clones listed, approximately 86% were seen once. Sequenced material: peripheral blood. The receptors derive from a woman aged 25 to 39 with acute or convalescent COVID-19. Each CDR3 is given with its conserved first and last residue. The D gene is left open where the match is weak. Not every row has a clone size; where given, it reads once, few, many or a size class.

TRBV30,TRBD1,TRBJ1-4,once,CAWTTRGTAGKLFF,TGTGCCTGGACTACACGGGGGACAGCCGGAAAACTGTTTTTT
TRBV18,.,TRBJ1-4,.,CASSPPTEWEKLFF,TGTGCCAGCTCACCACCGACAGAGTGGGAAAAACTGTTTTTT
TRBV19,.,TRBJ1-5,.,CASSIHHRLGNQPQHF,TGTGCCAGTAGTATACACCACCGTTTAGGCAATCAGCCCCAGCATTTT
TRBV5-4,.,TRBJ2-3,once,CASSFTAGGQRGTDTQYF,TGTGCCAGCAGCTTTACGGCGGGGGGACAGAGAGGCACAGATACGCAGTATTTT
TRBV5-1,TRBD2,TRBJ2-7,.,CASSLRLAGVSYEQYF,TGCGCCAGCAGCTTGAGACTAGCGGGGGTCTCCTACGAGCAGTACTTC
TRBV10-3,.,TRBJ1-5,few,CAISETGNQPQHF,TGTGCCATCAGTGAGACCGGGAATCAGCCCCAGCATTTT
TRBV5-1,TRBD2,TRBJ2-1,.,CASSPTLAGGSFNEQFF,TGCGCCAGCAGCCCGACCCTAGCGGGAGGGAGTTTCAATGAGCAGTTCTTC
TRBV6-2/TRBV6-3,.,TRBJ2-7,.,CASSSTGTVSYEQYF,TGTGCCAGCAGTTCCACGGGTACTGTGTCCTACGAGCAGTACTTC
TRBV5-1,.,TRBJ2-2,.,CASSRAGRANTGELFF,TGCGCCAGCAGCCGGGCAGGGCGAGCCAACACCGGGGAGCTGTTTTTT
TRBV5-1,TRBD2,TRBJ2-7,.,CASSKVTGGSYEQYF,TGCGCCAGCTCCAAAGTAACGGGGGGGTCCTACGAGCAGTACTTC
TRBV18,.,TRBJ1-3,.,CASSPDSSGNTIYF,TGTGCCAGCTCACCCGACAGCTCTGGAAACACCATATATTTT
TRBV6-2/TRBV6-3,TRBD1,TRBJ1-2,.,CASSSGTAINYGYTF,TGTGCCAGCAGCTCCGGGACAGCGATTAACTATGGCTACACCTTC
TRBV5-6,TRBD1,TRBJ1-5,.,CASSSQGAQPQHF,TGTGCCAGCAGCTCTCAGGGGGCTCAGCCCCAGCATTTT
TRBV9,.,TRBJ2-7,few,CASSVGDWGSYEQYF,TGTGCCAGCAGCGTAGGGGACTGGGGGTCCTACGAGCAGTACTTC
TRBV2,.,TRBJ2-5,.,CASSETGYETQYF,TGTGCCAGCAGTGAAACCGGGTACGAGACCCAGTACTTC
TRBV3-1/TRBV3-2,TRBD1,TRBJ1-1,.,CASSPGQGLTEAFF,TGTGCCAGCAGCCCAGGACAGGGACTCACTGAAGCTTTCTTT
TRBV19,TRBD2,TRBJ2-7,.,CASSAGLAGSYEQYF,TGTGCCAGTAGTGCGGGACTAGCGGGCTCCTACGAGCAGTACTTC
TRBV27,TRBD1,TRBJ1-1,.,CASSLGAGGTEAFF,TGTGCCAGCAGTTTAGGGGCAGGGGGCACTGAAGCTTTCTTT
TRBV18,TRBD1,TRBJ1-1,.,CASSPGQGALNTEAFF,TGTGCCAGCTCACCGGGACAGGGGGCCTTGAACACTGAAGCTTTCTTT
TRBV19,TRBD1,TRBJ2-7,once,CASSITGAHEQYF,TGTGCCAGTAGTATCACAGGGGCCCACGAGCAGTACTTC
TRBV6-5,TRBD2,TRBJ2-2,.,CASSYLAGAGTGELFF,TGTGCCAGCAGTTATTTAGCGGGAGCAGGCACCGGGGAGCTGTTTTTT
TRBV27,.,TRBJ1-2,.,CASSYKGGRDGYTF,TGTGCCAGCAGTTATAAAGGGGGTAGAGATGGCTACACCTTC
TRBV4-3,TRBD2,TRBJ2-7,.,CASSLGLAFGYEQYF,TGCGCCAGCAGCCTGGGACTAGCGTTTGGTTACGAGCAGTACTTC
TRBV6-5,TRBD1,TRBJ1-2,.,CATQQGGRSYTF,TGTGCCACCCAACAGGGGGGTCGCAGCTACACCTTC
TRBV7-2,.,TRBJ1-2,.,CASSFREGSGYTF,TGTGCCAGCAGCTTTCGGGAGGGGAGCGGCTACACCTTC
TRBV9,.,TRBJ2-7,.,CASSVTPGVRPEQYF,TGTGCCAGCAGCGTAACCCCCGGGGTCCGACCCGAGCAGTACTTC
TRBV30,.,TRBJ1-4,once,CAWSTRAPNEKLFF,TGTGCCTGGAGTACCAGGGCCCCTAATGAAAAACTGTTTTTT
TRBV19,TRBD2,TRBJ2-5,.,CASTMGLAGETQYF,TGTGCCAGTACCATGGGACTAGCGGGAGAGACCCAGTACTTC
TRBV2,TRBD1,TRBJ1-5,.,CASSRDSYNQPQHF,TGTGCCAGCAGTAGGGACAGTTACAATCAGCCCCAGCATTTT
TRBV18,.,TRBJ1-1,.,CASSPLPGDTEAFF,TGTGCCAGCTCACCACTACCGGGGGACACTGAAGCTTTCTTT
TRBV6-2/TRBV6-3,TRBD2,TRBJ2-3,.,CASSYTAGGTDTQYF,TGTGCCAGCAGTTACACAGCGGGGGGCACAGATACGCAGTATTTT
TRBV15,.,TRBJ1-3,few,CATSREGAHANTIYF,TGTGCCACCAGCAGAGAGGGGGCTCATGCGAACACCATATATTTT
TRBV30,TRBD2,TRBJ2-5,once,CAWETLAEKETQYF,TGTGCCTGGGAGACACTAGCGGAGAAAGAGACCCAGTACTTC
TRBV10-1,TRBD2,TRBJ2-5,.,CASSEGGLAGPSETQYF,TGCGCCAGCAGTGAGGGGGGACTAGCGGGACCATCGGAGACCCAGTACTTC
TRBV7-8,TRBD2,TRBJ2-3,.,CASSTPGLGADTQYF,TGTGCCAGCAGTACACCGGGACTAGGGGCAGATACGCAGTATTTT
TRBV6-2/TRBV6-3,.,TRBJ1-4,.,CASSHGLEKLFF,TGTGCCAGCAGCCACGGACTTGAAAAACTGTTTTTT
TRBV7-9,TRBD1,TRBJ2-1,few,CASSLVNSDREFF,TGTGCCAGCAGCTTAGTAAACAGCGACAGGGAGTTCTTC
TRBV6-4,.,TRBJ1-6,few,CASSDQAGVGSPLHF,TGTGCCAGCAGTGACCAGGCCGGGGTCGGGTCACCCCTCCACTTT
TRBV6-5,.,TRBJ1-5,.,CASSSSDSYQPQHF,TGTGCCAGCAGTTCATCGGACAGCTATCAGCCCCAGCATTTT
TRBV19,.,TRBJ2-7,.,CASSIFGQGGNEQYF,TGTGCCAGTAGTATATTTGGACAGGGAGGGAACGAGCAGTACTTC
TRBV4-3,.,TRBJ1-1,.,CASSQDWAGNTEAFF,TGCGCCAGCAGCCAAGATTGGGCGGGGAACACTGAAGCTTTCTTT
TRBV27,.,TRBJ2-7,.,CASSKQDATYEQYF,TGTGCCAGCAGTAAACAGGACGCGACCTACGAGCAGTACTTC